This T cell receptor (beta chain) was documented in a study of preoperative IRX-2 immunotherapy in early breast cancer. J was trimmed by 2 bases and V by 5 bases; bases with no gene match: 1. CDR1 and CDR2 from the germline V gene are MNHGY and SAAAGT. This CDR3 has 14 residues. Sequencing was performed with immunoSEQ multiplex PCR; in TCRdb, only in-frame clones are kept and a portion is missing. The sample carries approximately 6,300 clones, about four fifths recorded once. Treatment defined: preoperative locoregional IRX-2 cytokine immunotherapy. Preoperative locoregional IRX-2 cytokine immunotherapy was tested in the phase Ib source study.

The source was tumor tissue, collected before IRX-2 immunotherapy. The sequence was obtained from a human donor with breast cancer. The J gene is TRBJ1-5, the V gene TRBV6-8; 9 nucleotides match TRBD1. DNA for the CDR3: TGTGCCAGCAGTCGACAGGGGGGCAATCAGCCCCAGCATTTT. Protein: CASSRQGGNQPQHF.